The TCR beta chain described here comes from a study of T cell repertoires in cytomegalovirus infection. Each CDR3 protein gets one entry after TCRdb re-called the reads with MiXCR. Of about 52,000 distinct CDR3 sequences listed, about 20% are singletons. As for this clonotype: Its antigen is undetermined.

This CDR3 comprises 16 residues. The V end lost 3 bases, the J end lost 7 bases, and 19 bases lay between the germline ends. In germline, CDR1 is ENHRY, CDR2 SYGVKD. Source: CD8+ T cells from cultured PBMCs, taken from culture after CMV antigen stimulation. The sequence was obtained from a human donor in good health (CMV status not recorded). Some clones in this sample may be carry-over from other donors' samples. V is TRBV10-3 and J is TRBJ2-1, with D perhaps being TRBD1 or TRBD2 (5 bases each). The CDR3 DNA reads TGTGCCATCAGTGATACTGGACTGGGGACGGAGAATGAGCAGTTCTTC. As protein: CAISDTGLGTENEQFF.